Listed here are 28 T cell receptor beta chains from one sample, sequenced in a study of cytomegalovirus exposure and HLA in healthy donors. This PCR relied on a set of 60 Vbeta primers and 13 Jbeta primers. Clones were sequenced by immunoSEQ multiplex PCR, and TCRdb holds only the in-frame ones, with some missing. The table shows some 190,000 clones, with 9.5% occurring only once. Source material: PBMCs. All receptors derive from a woman aged 25 to 39 in good health and CMV-seropositive.

This clone was found a few times. The V gene is TRBV30, the J gene TRBJ2-5; TRBD2 aligns across 8 bases. CDR1 and CDR2 from the germline V gene are GTSNPN and SVGIG (reference sequence). The CDR3 is 15 residues long. With 8 bases clipped from V and 1 base from J, the junction kept 12 bases outside the gene matches. The CDR3 DNA is TGTGCCCTGAGAAGGCGGGAGGTCCCCCAAGAGACCCAGTACTTC. It specifies CALRRREVPQETQYF.

This chain connects TRBV7-9 to TRBJ2-3; 7 bases agree with TRBD1. This CDR3 is built from 16 residues. CDR1 and CDR2 from the germline V gene are SEHNR and FQNEAQ (reference sequence). V dropped 5 bases and J dropped 2; count of bases not matched to a gene: 10. CDR3 sequence reads: CASSPMGQRLTDTQYF. In nucleotides, the CDR3 is TGTGCCAGCAGCCCAATGGGACAGCGCCTCACAGATACGCAGTATTTT. Using reference TRBV7-9 and TRBJ2-3 for the parts outside the CDR3, the full variable domain is DTGVSQNPRHKITKRGQNVTFRCDPISEHNRLYWYRQTLGQGPEFLTYFQNEAQLEKSRLLSDRFSAERPKGSFSTLEIQRTEQGDSAMYLCASSPMGQRLTDTQYFGPGTRLTVL.

This clone was detected a few times. This chain links TRBV7-9 with TRBJ2-3; 8 bases agree with TRBD1. This CDR3 is built from 14 residues. Germline lookup yields CDR1 SEHNR and CDR2 FQNEAQ (reference sequence). V was clipped by 5 bases and J by 6 bases; unmatched bases: 7. CDR3 residues: CASSHADRADTQYF. The CDR3 nucleotides read TGTGCCAGCAGCCACGCGGACAGGGCGGATACGCAGTATTTT.

The V call is TRBV19, the J call TRBJ2-1; no firm D call. Germline V gene lookup returns CDR1 LNHDA and CDR2 SQIVND (reference sequence). V was cut by 3 bases and J by 8 bases, with 14 bases left in between. CDR3 length equals 14 residues. The CDR3 protein is CASSMSRAPDEQFF. DNA of the CDR3: TGTGCCAGTAGTATGAGCCGAGCCCCGGATGAGCAGTTCTTC. Filled out from reference TRBV19 and TRBJ2-1, the complete variable domain reads DGGITQSPKYLFRKEGQNVTLSCEQNLNHDAMYWYRQDPGQGLRLIYYSQIVNDFQKGDIAEGYSVSREKKESFPLTVTSAQKNPTAFYLCASSMSRAPDEQFFGPGTRLTVL.

The J gene is TRBJ1-4, the V gene TRBV2; no reliable D call. V lost 7 bases and J lost 6, with 9 bases in between. Germline V gives CDR1 SNHLY, CDR2 FYNNEI. The CDR3 spans 12 residues. CDR3 loop: CASKENHEKLFF. DNA for the CDR3: TGTGCCAGCAAGGAGAATCATGAAAAACTGTTTTTT.

This clone was detected only a few times. The chain joins TRBV7-3 to TRBJ2-1; D unclear. V lost 8 bases, J lost 0 bases, and 11 bases lay in between. Looked up from germline, CDR1 is SGHTA and CDR2 is FQGTGA. The length of the CDR3 is 14 residues. CDR3 protein: CASAERNSYNEQFF. CDR3 DNA: TGTGCCAGCGCGGAGAGGAACTCCTACAATGAGCAGTTCTTC.

The chain links TRBV11-2 to TRBJ1-2; TRBD1 matches at 11 bases. CDR3 length: 14 amino acids. From germline, CDR1 is SGHAT and CDR2 FQNNGV. Germline trimming cut 5 bases from V and 4 bases from J; bases unmatched to any gene: 3. The CDR3, as DNA: TGTGCCAGCAGCACCGGACAGGGGGCCTATGGCTACACCTTC. Protein product: CASSTGQGAYGYTF. Complete variable domain (other parts from reference TRBV11-2 and TRBJ1-2): EAGVAQSPRYKIIEKRQSVAFWCNPISGHATLYWYQQILGQGPKLLIQFQNNGVVDDSQLPKDRFSAERLKGVDSTLKIQPAKLEDSAVYLCASSTGQGAYGYTFGSGTRLTVV.

The J gene is TRBJ2-5, the V gene TRBV2, with unresolved D. The germline gives CDR1 SNHLY, CDR2 FYNNEI. There are 13 residues in the CDR3. V lost 2 bases and J 4 bases, leaving 8 bases between the germline ends. The DNA for the CDR3 is TGTGCCAGCAGTGAACCTCCGGGAGAGACCCAGTACTTC. It is translated as CASSEPPGETQYF. The full variable domain, rest sourced from reference TRBV2 and TRBJ2-5, is EPEVTQTPSHQVTQMGQEVILRCVPISNHLYFYWYRQILGQKVEFLVSFYNNEISEKSEIFDDQFSVERPDGSNFTLKIRSTKLEDSAMYFCASSEPPGETQYFGPGTRLLVL.

The chain combines TRBV7-9 with TRBJ2-1, with D uncertain. The V end was cut by 5 bases, the J end by 8 bases, with 13 bases between. The CDR3 length is 13 residues. Germline CDR1 reads SEHNR; CDR2 reads FQNEAQ (reference sequence). CDR3 sequence reads: CASSPTARYEQFF. The DNA for the CDR3 is TGTGCCAGCAGCCCCACGGCTAGATATGAGCAGTTCTTC.

Details on this clone: Different DNA sequences within this sample yield the same CDR3. This sequence joins TRBV5-1 and TRBJ2-1; 13 bases are a match to TRBD2. CDR1 SGHRS and CDR2 YFSETQ come from the germline V gene. This CDR3 region has 15 residues. V shed 3 bases, J shed 5 bases, and the junction held 2 bases outside the gene matches. This CDR3 reads CASSSGLAGHNEQFF. CDR3 nucleotide sequence: TGCGCCAGCAGCTCGGGACTAGCGGGACACAATGAGCAGTTCTTC.

V is TRBV14 and J is TRBJ1-2; D ambiguous. The V end was cut by 5 bases, the J end by 5 bases, with 9 bases between. The CDR3 consists of 12 residues. Germline V lookup: CDR1 SGHDN, CDR2 FVKESK. CDR3 nucleotides: TGTGCCAGCAGCGAACGGACTTATGGCTACACCTTC. It translates to CASSERTYGYTF.

This clone was seen only a few times. CDR3 DNA sequence: TGTGCCAGCAGCTTAGTTGCTAGCGGGAGTGCCTACGAGCAGTACTTC. This encodes CASSLVASGSAYEQYF. This chain joins TRBV7-9 and TRBJ2-7; 10 bases agree with TRBD2. V was pared by 1 base and J by 2 bases, with 5 bases of the junction left unmatched. The CDR3 contains 16 residues. CDR1 and CDR2 from the germline V gene are SEHNR and FQNEAQ (reference sequence).

This clone was picked up a small number of times. The rearrangement uses TRBV12-2 and TRBJ2-5; TRBD2 was called by the table and not checked on the DNA. TRBV12-2 is an annotated pseudogene. CDR3 length: 15 residues. This CDR3 reads CASRIGTSGGETQYF. The CDR3 DNA reads TGTGCAAGTCGCATAGGGACTAGCGGGGGTGAGACCCAGTACTTC.

This chain uses TRBV5-1 with TRBJ2-7, with 7 positions matching TRBD1. The CDR3 is made up of 16 amino acids. Per the germline V gene, CDR1 is SGHRS and CDR2 is YFSETQ. J lost 1 base, V lost 4 bases, and 11 bases had no gene match. CDR3 region: CASSLLPGQSSYEQYF. CDR3 bases: TGCGCCAGCAGCCTGTTACCGGGACAGTCGTCCTACGAGCAGTACTTC.

This clone was seen a handful of times. The chain has TRBV4-1 and TRBJ2-5; 9 bases are shared with TRBD1. Germline CDR1 and CDR2: MGHRA and YSYEKL. Unmatched junction bases numbered 9, after V lost 4 bases and J lost 3 bases. This CDR3 is 16 amino acids long. The CDR3 sequence: CASSPTGTGHEETQYF. In nucleotides, the CDR3 is TGCGCCAGCAGCCCAACCGGGACAGGGCACGAAGAGACCCAGTACTTC.

The chain carries TRBV11-2 and TRBJ2-1; TRBD2 matches at 7 bases. The CDR3 length is 17 residues. Germline values: CDR1 SGHAT, CDR2 FQNNGV. The V gene end was trimmed by 5 bases and the J gene end by 1 base; junction bases not matched to a gene: 11. CDR3 sequence: CASSPLPGGSSYNEQFF. The CDR3 DNA is TGTGCCAGCAGCCCTCTCCCGGGCGGGAGTTCCTACAATGAGCAGTTCTTC.

The chain employs TRBV5-4 and TRBJ1-2; tentatively, D is TRBD1 (6 bases). This CDR3 has 15 amino acids. The germline V gene has CDR1 SGHNT and CDR2 YYREEE (reference sequence). V gave up 5 bases and J gave up 6 bases, with 20 bases separating them. The CDR3 DNA reads as TGTGCCAGCAGTTTTCCGGGACACGAGGGGGATGGCTACACCTTC. It specifies CASSFPGHEGDGYTF. Full variable domain (outside the CDR3, taken from reference TRBV5-4 and TRBJ1-2): ETGVTQSPTHLIKTRGQQVTLRCSSQSGHNTVSWYQQALGQGPQFIFQYYREEENGRGNFPPRFSGLQFPNYSSELNVNALELDDSALYLCASSFPGHEGDGYTFGSGTRLTVV.

The rearrangement links TRBV5-8 to TRBJ1-1, with 7 bases matching TRBD1. J gave up 4 bases and V 3 bases, and 6 bases lay outside the gene matches. Germline V lookup: CDR1 SGHTS, CDR2 YDEGEE. The length of the CDR3 is 14 residues. The CDR3 loop reads CASSWDRPRTEAFF. CDR3 DNA sequence: TGTGCCAGCAGCTGGGACAGACCCCGCACTGAAGCTTTCTTT.

The chain carries TRBV11-2 and TRBJ2-1; TRBD1 matches 9 bases. The germline V gene encodes CDR1 SGHAT and CDR2 FQNNGV. The length of the CDR3 is 13 residues. V was pared by 4 bases and J by 12 bases, with 7 bases of the junction left unmatched. The CDR3 sequence: CASSSGQGLGQFF. As DNA, the CDR3 is TGTGCCAGCAGCTCGGGACAGGGCTTAGGGCAGTTCTTC.

CDR3 sequence (DNA): TGTGCCAGCAGCTTTCGGGGGGGACCGACTATAAAGCAGTTCTTC. It yields the protein CASSFRGGPTIKQFF. The chain couples TRBV7-2 to TRBJ2-1, with TRBD2 identical over 8 bases. V lost 3 bases, J lost 11 bases, and 12 bases stayed unmatched. This CDR3 comprises 15 residues. Germline values: CDR1 SGHTA, CDR2 FQGNSA.

Worth noting for this clone: In this CDR3 the conserved last residue, phenylalanine or tryptophan, is missing, so a read error is likely. The chain joins TRBV2 to TRBJ2-7; TRBD1 matches at 9 bases. With V trimmed by 6 bases and J by 6 bases, 0 bases remained unmatched. The CDR3 loop spans 11 amino acids. Germline V gives CDR1 SNHLY, CDR2 FYNNEI. CDR3 amino acids: CASRDRGEQYL. The CDR3 nucleotides are TGTGCCAGCAGGGACAGGGGCGAGCAGTACCTC.

For this clone: At the DNA level, this CDR3 is encoded by other sequences in the same sample as well. The rearrangement links TRBV6-1 to TRBJ1-2; weak D call: TRBD1 (5 bases). V lost 0 bases and J 0 bases, leaving 8 bases between the germline ends. CDR1 is MNHNS, CDR2 SASEGT, per germline. The CDR3 loop spans 15 amino acids. In nucleotides, the CDR3 is TGTGCCAGCAGTGAAGCGCCAGGGACTAACTATGGCTACACCTTC. Translated, it gives CASSEAPGTNYGYTF.

This clone showed up just a few times. This chain connects TRBV19 to TRBJ1-1; tentative D call: TRBD1 (6 bases). There are 14 residues in the CDR3. Trimming stripped 8 bases from V and 4 bases from J, with 17 bases between. Germline-derived CDR1 and CDR2 are LNHDA and SQIVND (reference sequence). CDR3 sequence (DNA): TGTGCCAGTTCAAGGCCCCAGGGGCCCACTGAAGCTTTCTTT. Protein: CASSRPQGPTEAFF.

A few counts support this clone. The CDR3 protein is CASSPRGTGEYGYTF. In DNA, the CDR3 is TGTGCCAGCTCACCACGTGGCACAGGGGAGTATGGCTACACCTTC. The chain recombines TRBV18 with TRBJ1-2; 7 bases line up with TRBD1. The CDR3 covers 15 residues. Germline CDR1 reads KGHSH; CDR2 reads LQKENI. The V gene end was trimmed by 1 base and the J gene end by 5 bases; junction bases not matched to a gene: 7.

About this clone itself: Mismatch with germline at one junction end may stem from a read error. V is TRBV27 and J is TRBJ1-4; 7 bases map to TRBD1. The V gene's germline CDR1 is MNHEY and CDR2 SMNVEV (reference sequence). This CDR3 has 10 amino acids. CDR3 coding DNA: TGTGCCAGCAGTTTTCAGGGGGTGACCTTT. Translated, it gives CASSFQGVTF.

This clone was observed a few times. This chain joins TRBV5-6 and TRBJ1-2; the D gene is possibly TRBD1 (5 bases). The CDR3 length is 14 residues. Germline assignment: CDR1 SGHDT and CDR2 YYEEEE. V was clipped by 4 bases and J by 3 bases, with 13 bases between them. The CDR3 nucleotides read TGTGCCAGCAGCATCTCCGACAGATACTATGGCTACACCTTC. Translated, it gives CASSISDRYYGYTF.

This clone has only a few counts. V gene TRBV7-9 combines with J gene TRBJ2-7, with unresolved D. The germline gives CDR1 SEHNR, CDR2 FQNEAQ (reference sequence). The length of the CDR3 is 14 residues. The ends were cut back, 0 bases at V and 5 bases at J, with 11 bases in the middle. The CDR3, as DNA: TGTGCCAGCAGCTTAGCTTTGTGGCCCAACGAGCAGTACTTC. Amino acid sequence: CASSLALWPNEQYF.

This clone came up a few times. An end of the junction does not agree with germline; a read error may underlie this. J is TRBJ2-5 and V is TRBV7-7; TRBD1 agrees at 8 bases. Germline CDR1 and CDR2: SSHAT and FNYEAQ (reference sequence). The CDR3 loop spans 16 amino acids. The CDR3 region is CASSHERTGYQEAQYF. DNA of the CDR3: TGTGCCAGCAGCCACGAGCGGACAGGGTACCAAGAGGCCCAGTACTTC.